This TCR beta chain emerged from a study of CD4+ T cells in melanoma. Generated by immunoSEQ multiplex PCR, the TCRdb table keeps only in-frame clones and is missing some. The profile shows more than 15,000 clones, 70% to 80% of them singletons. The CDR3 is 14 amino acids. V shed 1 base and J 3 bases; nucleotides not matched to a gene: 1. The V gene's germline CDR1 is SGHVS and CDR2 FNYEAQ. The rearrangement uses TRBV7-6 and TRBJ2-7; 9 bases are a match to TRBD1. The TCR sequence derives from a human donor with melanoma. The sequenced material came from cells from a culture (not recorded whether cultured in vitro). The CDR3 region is CASSLVGQGYEQYF. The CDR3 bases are TGTGCCAGCAGCTTAGTGGGACAGGGCTACGAGCAGTACTTC. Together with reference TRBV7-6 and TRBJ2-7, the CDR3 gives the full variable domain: GAGVSQSPRYKVTKRGQDVALRCDPISGHVSLYWYRQALGQGPEFLTYFNYEAQQDKSGLPNDRFSAERPEGSISTLTIQRTEQRDSAMYRCASSLVGQGYEQYFGPGTRLTVT.